The 32 T cell receptor beta chains reported below all come from one sample, sequenced in a study of cytomegalovirus exposure and HLA in healthy donors. The study ran its PCR with 60 Vbeta and 13 Jbeta primers. Produced via immunoSEQ multiplex PCR; TCRdb's table is partial and in-frame only. The sample includes under 200,000 clones, about 84% seen only once; the top ten take roughly 1.4%. Specimen: PBMCs. The receptors here all came from a man aged 45-65 years in good health and CMV-seropositive.

This CDR3 reads CASSRLLPDTEAFF. Here the CDR3 DNA reads TGTGCCAGCAGCCGACTCCTACCCGACACTGAAGCTTTCTTT. The genes are TRBV14 and TRBJ1-1; no clear D. The ends were cut back, 4 bases at V and 3 bases at J, with 12 bases in the middle. This CDR3 is 14 amino acids long. CDR1 and CDR2 from the germline V gene are SGHDN and FVKESK.

J is TRBJ2-1 and V is TRBV9; 10 bases are shared with TRBD2. CDR1 SGDLS and CDR2 YYNGEE come from the germline V gene. The CDR3 has 20 amino acids. The V and J ends lost 3 bases and 2 bases, in that order; junction bases with no gene match: 17. The CDR3 spells CASSASKGEASGRPYNEQFF. In nucleotides, the CDR3 is TGTGCCAGCAGCGCCTCAAAAGGGGAGGCTAGCGGGAGACCCTACAATGAGCAGTTCTTC. The whole variable domain, filled in from reference TRBV9 and TRBJ2-1, reads DSGVTQTPKHLITATGQRVTLRCSPRSGDLSVYWYQQSLDQGLQFLIQYYNGEERAKGNILERFSAQQFPDLHSELNLSSLELGDSALYFCASSASKGEASGRPYNEQFFGPGTRLTVL.

The J gene is TRBJ2-4, the V gene TRBV6-5, with 7 bases lining up with TRBD2. The V gene end was trimmed by 6 bases and the J gene end by 1 base; junction bases not matched to a gene: 6. The CDR3 totals 15 residues. Germline CDR1 reads MNHEY; CDR2 reads SVGAGI. The CDR3 sequence: CASSRTRAAKNIQYF. The DNA for the CDR3 is TGTGCCAGCAGCCGGACTAGGGCGGCCAAAAACATTCAGTACTTC.

The V call is TRBV9, the J call TRBJ2-5; 10 bases match TRBD2. Per germline, CDR1 SGDLS and CDR2 YYNGEE. With 9 bases clipped from V and 5 bases from J, the junction kept 16 bases outside the gene matches. The CDR3 is made up of 16 amino acids. CDR3 in DNA: TGTGCCAACCCGAGGCCCCAGCGGGGGGGCCGGGAGACCCAGTACTTC. It translates to CANPRPQRGGRETQYF.

The V call is TRBV4-1, the J call TRBJ1-3, with D perhaps matching TRBD1 (5 bases). From germline, CDR1 is MGHRA and CDR2 YSYEKL. V shed 1 base and J shed 2 bases, with 18 bases lying between them. This CDR3 region has 18 residues. CDR3 DNA sequence: TGCGCCAGCAGCCAAGTTATACGGGGCGGGGGGGCTGGAAACACCATATATTTT. Residues: CASSQVIRGGGAGNTIYF.

The J gene is TRBJ1-5, the V gene TRBV6-1, with TRBD1 matching 8 bases. This CDR3 has 15 residues. Germline assignment: CDR1 MNHNS and CDR2 SASEGT. V lost 6 bases, J lost 2 bases, and 6 bases stayed unmatched. The CDR3 spells CASSKDRGGNQPQHF. DNA for the CDR3: TGTGCCAGCAGCAAAGACAGGGGTGGCAATCAGCCCCAGCATTTT.

The chain carries TRBV18 and TRBJ2-2; D is ambiguous. The CDR3 extends over 15 amino acids. The V and J ends lost 2 bases and 1 base respectively, with 8 bases between them. The germline CDR1 and CDR2 sequences are KGHSH and LQKENI. The CDR3 protein is CASSPERQNTGELFF. Here the CDR3 DNA reads TGTGCCAGCTCACCAGAGAGACAGAACACCGGGGAGCTGTTTTTT.

The genes are TRBV7-2 and TRBJ2-5; 10 bases align to TRBD2. CDR3 length: 16 amino acids. The V gene end was trimmed by 4 bases and the J gene end by 5 bases; junction bases not matched to a gene: 10. CDR1 SGHTA and CDR2 FQGNSA come from the germline V gene. The CDR3 loop is CASSYDSGRAVETQYF. The CDR3 DNA reads TGTGCCAGCAGCTACGACAGCGGGAGGGCCGTCGAGACCCAGTACTTC.

The chain recombines TRBV6-5 with TRBJ1-5, with no clear D. The germline gives CDR1 MNHEY, CDR2 SVGAGI. The V end lost 2 bases, the J end lost 3 bases, and 5 bases lay between the germline ends. The CDR3 is 13 amino acids. The DNA for the CDR3 is TGTGCCAGCAGTTACGGCCTCAATCAGCCCCAGCATTTT. Its translation is CASSYGLNQPQHF.

This chain joins TRBV7-8 and TRBJ1-2, with D possibly TRBD1 on 5 matching bases. Between the trimmed V and J ends, which lost 5 bases and 1 base, there was a span of 20 bases. The CDR3 spans 17 residues. Germline values: CDR1 SGHVS, CDR2 FQNEAQ. In DNA form, the CDR3 reads TGTGCCAGCAGCCAAATTGGAGGGGCCACAATTAACTATGGCTACACCTTC. Protein sequence: CASSQIGGATINYGYTF. Full variable domain (outside the CDR3, taken from reference TRBV7-8 and TRBJ1-2): GAGVSQSPRYKVAKRGQDVALRCDPISGHVSLFWYQQALGQGPEFLTYFQNEAQLDKSGLPSDRFFAERPEGSVSTLKIQRTQQEDSAVYLCASSQIGGATINYGYTFGSGTRLTVV.

The chain employs TRBV28 and TRBJ1-1, with D unclear. The CDR3 spans 16 residues. Germline CDR1 is MDHEN and CDR2 is SYDVKM. V dropped 5 bases and J dropped 5 bases, with 21 bases sitting between them. The CDR3 sequence is CASSPTVPTCCTEAFF. As DNA, the CDR3 is TGTGCCAGCAGTCCTACCGTCCCCACCTGCTGTACTGAAGCTTTCTTT.

This sequence joins TRBV29-1 and TRBJ2-7, with D tentatively TRBD1 (5 bases). Germline loops: CDR1 SQVTM, CDR2 ANQGSEA. The CDR3 has 13 amino acids. V gave up 3 bases and J gave up 2 bases, with 11 bases separating them. The CDR3 DNA reads TGCAGCGTTGAGACCCAGGGAACCTACGAGCAGTACTTC. Translation gives CSVETQGTYEQYF.

Only a few counts were recorded for this clone. The rearrangement uses TRBV19 and TRBJ1-2; D is undetermined. The V end lost 0 bases, the J end lost 7 bases, and 15 bases lay between the germline ends. This CDR3 is built from 15 residues. The V gene's germline CDR1 is LNHDA and CDR2 SQIVND (reference sequence). CDR3 in amino acids: CASSIDAKPRFGYTF. CDR3 in DNA: TGTGCCAGTAGTATAGATGCAAAGCCCCGATTTGGCTACACCTTC.

As concerns this clone: The junction and the germline gene differ at one end; a read error may be behind it. This chain joins TRBV29-1 and TRBJ1-2; possible D gene TRBD1, 6 bases. This CDR3 has 14 amino acids. Looked up from germline, CDR1 is SQVTM and CDR2 is ANQGSEA. CDR3 in amino acids: CSAEDQRGIDGYTF. In DNA, the CDR3 is TGCAGCGCTGAAGATCAAAGGGGGATCGATGGCTACACCTTC.

The chain combines TRBV27 with TRBJ2-7; maybe TRBD1 (6 bases). The CDR3 loop spans 13 amino acids. Germline V gene sequence: CDR1 MNHEY, CDR2 SMNVEV (reference sequence). V gave up 4 bases and J gave up 5 bases, with 12 bases separating them. The CDR3 DNA sequence: TGTGCCAGCAGTTCAAACAGGGTCCACGAGCAGTACTTC. It is translated as CASSSNRVHEQYF.

The chain links TRBV15 to TRBJ1-5, with D maybe TRBD1 (5 bases). Trimming took off 5 bases at V and 5 bases at J, with 10 bases between the two ends. The germline CDR1 and CDR2 sequences are LNHNV and YYDKDF (reference sequence). CDR3 length: 13 residues. In DNA, the CDR3 is TGTGCCACCAGCGGGGACTCTTATCAGCCCCAGCATTTT. Protein sequence: CATSGDSYQPQHF. The full variable domain, rest sourced from reference TRBV15 and TRBJ1-5, is DAMVIQNPRYQVTQFGKPVTLSCSQTLNHNVMYWYQQKSSQAPKLLFHYYDKDFNNEADTPDNFQSRRPNTSFCFLDIRSPGLGDTAMYLCATSGDSYQPQHFGDGTRLSIL.

The V call is TRBV9, the J call TRBJ2-5; D possibly corresponds to TRBD2 (7 bases). The CDR3 has 16 amino acids. Germline CDR1 SGDLS, CDR2 YYNGEE. V dropped 0 bases and J dropped 5 bases, with 17 bases sitting between them. CDR3: CASSVAGGGAWETQYF. DNA for the CDR3: TGTGCCAGCAGCGTAGCTGGTGGGGGGGCCTGGGAGACCCAGTACTTC.

The V gene is TRBV6-6, the J gene TRBJ2-1; 9 positions match TRBD2. Germline assignment: CDR1 MNHNY and CDR2 SVGAGI (reference sequence). CDR3 length: 16 amino acids. J lost 5 bases, V lost 0 bases, and 5 bases had no gene match. CDR3 DNA sequence: TGTGCCAGCAGTTACTCAAGGCGGGGGGGCAACAATGAGCAGTTCTTC. Translating it yields CASSYSRRGGNNEQFF.

This chain uses TRBV5-8 with TRBJ1-2; D perhaps matches TRBD1 (6 bases). The CDR3 covers 16 residues. CDR1 is SGHTS, CDR2 YDEGEE, per germline. Trimming shortened V by 3 bases and J by 0 bases, and 15 bases separated the two germline ends. Here the CDR3 DNA reads TGTGCCAGCAGCTCGACAGGTCGAAAAACTAACTATGGCTACACCTTC. Amino acid sequence: CASSSTGRKTNYGYTF.

The V gene is TRBV9, the J gene TRBJ2-7; 7 positions match TRBD1. This CDR3 is built from 14 residues. The V gene's germline CDR1 is SGDLS and CDR2 YYNGEE. V dropped 3 bases and J dropped 0; count of bases not matched to a gene: 3. This chain's CDR3 is CASSETGSSYEQYF. CDR3 sequence (DNA): TGTGCCAGCAGCGAGACAGGGAGCTCCTACGAGCAGTACTTC. The whole variable domain, filled in from reference TRBV9 and TRBJ2-7, reads DSGVTQTPKHLITATGQRVTLRCSPRSGDLSVYWYQQSLDQGLQFLIQYYNGEERAKGNILERFSAQQFPDLHSELNLSSLELGDSALYFCASSETGSSYEQYFGPGTRLTVT.

Concerning this clone: Relative to the germline gene, one junction end is altered; a read error may explain this. V gene TRBV5-1 combines with J gene TRBJ2-1, with 8 bases lining up with TRBD2. The CDR3 length is 16 residues. The germline V gene has CDR1 SGHRS and CDR2 YFSETQ. CDR3 bases: TGCGCCAGCAACTTGGTACCAGCGGGAGATGTCGGTCCGGCGTTCTTC. This encodes CASNLVPAGDVGPAFF. The full variable domain, its missing parts supplied by reference TRBV5-1 and TRBJ2-1, is KAGVTQTPRYLIKTRGQQVTLSCSPISGHRSVSWYQQTPGQGLQFLFEYFSETQRNKGNFPGRFSGRQFSNSRSEMNVSTLELGDSALYLCASNLVPAGDVGPAFFGPGTRLTVL.

The chain couples TRBV28 to TRBJ2-2; 7 nucleotides align to TRBD1. This CDR3 has 13 amino acids. V was pared by 10 bases and J by 4 bases, with 6 bases of the junction left unmatched. Germline CDR1 is MDHEN and CDR2 is SYDVKM. This CDR3 is CATKQGRTGELFF. DNA of the CDR3: TGTGCCACAAAACAGGGGCGCACCGGGGAGCTGTTTTTT.

CDR3 coding DNA: TGTGCCTGGAGTGGGTTAGCGGGAGGGAACACCGGGGAGCTGTTTTTT. It translates to CAWSGLAGGNTGELFF. V usage is TRBV30 and J usage is TRBJ2-2; 10 nucleotides line up with TRBD2. Germline V CDR1 and CDR2: GTSNPN, SVGIG (reference sequence). This CDR3 contains 16 residues. V was clipped by 1 base and J by 1 base; unmatched bases: 3.

This chain joins TRBV11-2 and TRBJ2-7, with D possibly matching TRBD1 (5 bases). The CDR3 extends over 15 amino acids. The germline CDR1 and CDR2 sequences are SGHAT and FQNNGV. The V end lost 6 bases, the J end lost 1 base, and 16 bases lay between the germline ends. The CDR3 region has the DNA TGTGCCAGCAGTTCCTGGGGCTATGGTTCCTACGAGCAGTACTTC. Its translation is CASSSWGYGSYEQYF.

This chain connects TRBV6-1 to TRBJ1-4; D is undetermined. The CDR3 has 15 residues. Per the germline V gene, CDR1 is MNHNS and CDR2 is SASEGT. V dropped 2 bases and J dropped 0 bases, with 7 bases sitting between them. The CDR3: CASSEQTATNEKLFF. CDR3 nucleotide sequence: TGTGCCAGCAGTGAACAGACTGCAACTAATGAAAAACTGTTTTTT.

The J gene is TRBJ2-1, the V gene TRBV6-4; 10 nucleotides line up with TRBD1. Germline CDR1 is MRHNA and CDR2 is SNTAGT. The CDR3 contains 13 residues. Trimming at V came to 5 bases and at J to 8 bases, leaving 3 bases not matched to a gene. DNA of the CDR3: TGTGCCAGCAGTCGGGACAGGGGATATGAGCAGTTCTTC. Translation gives CASSRDRGYEQFF.

The J gene is TRBJ1-5, the V gene TRBV28; TRBD1 is a possible D gene (6 bases). Germline CDR1 MDHEN, CDR2 SYDVKM. V lost 3 bases and J 12 bases, leaving 12 bases between the germline ends. This CDR3 region has 12 residues. The CDR3 DNA reads as TGTGCCAGCAGTTTGGACAGCCGCCGCCAGCATTTT. Translating gives CASSLDSRRQHF.

The chain is built from TRBV2 and TRBJ1-2; TRBD1 agrees at 8 bases. The germline V gene encodes CDR1 SNHLY and CDR2 FYNNEI. The CDR3 totals 14 residues. V was clipped by 5 bases and J by 3 bases; unmatched bases: 5. The CDR3 region has the DNA TGTGCCAGCAGTCGGGACAGGAGGGACTATGGCTACACCTTC. Its protein product is CASSRDRRDYGYTF.

The rearrangement uses TRBV2 and TRBJ1-6, with TRBD1 matching 7 bases. The germline gives CDR1 SNHLY, CDR2 FYNNEI. Trimming took 4 bases from V and 12 from J; bases not matched to a gene: 6. This CDR3 spans 13 amino acids. CDR3 sequence: CASSGGQILPLHF. The CDR3, as DNA: TGTGCCAGCAGTGGGGGACAGATTTTACCCCTCCACTTT.

J is TRBJ1-1 and V is TRBV18; D is possibly TRBD1 (6 bases). The CDR3 loop spans 16 amino acids. Germline-derived CDR1 and CDR2 are KGHSH and LQKENI. The V end was cut by 1 base, the J end by 0 bases, with 12 bases between. DNA of the CDR3: TGTGCCAGCTCACCACAGGACAGTGGTATGAACACTGAAGCTTTCTTT. This encodes CASSPQDSGMNTEAFF.

V usage is TRBV6-7 and J usage is TRBJ1-2, with no clear D. TRBV6-7 is an open reading frame, and its role is uncertain. There are 12 residues in the CDR3. V was cut by 10 bases and J by 1 base, with 10 bases left in between. CDR3: CAKPGVNYGYTF. In DNA form, the CDR3 reads TGTGCCAAGCCGGGAGTTAACTATGGCTACACCTTC.

This clone appeared once. V gene TRBV28 combines with J gene TRBJ2-7; 8 bases are a match to TRBD1. CDR1 is MDHEN, CDR2 SYDVKM, per germline. There are 16 residues in the CDR3. Trimming at V came to 1 base and at J to 6 bases, leaving 11 bases not matched to a gene. The CDR3 here is CASSLSRTGRWAEQYF. The DNA for the CDR3 is TGTGCCAGCAGTTTATCCCGGACAGGGAGGTGGGCCGAGCAGTACTTC. The whole variable domain, remainder taken from reference TRBV28 and TRBJ2-7, is DVKVTQSSRYLVKRTGEKVFLECVQDMDHENMFWYRQDPGLGLRLIYFSYDVKMKEKGDIPEGYSVSREKKERFSLILESASTNQTSMYLCASSLSRTGRWAEQYFGPGTRLTVT.